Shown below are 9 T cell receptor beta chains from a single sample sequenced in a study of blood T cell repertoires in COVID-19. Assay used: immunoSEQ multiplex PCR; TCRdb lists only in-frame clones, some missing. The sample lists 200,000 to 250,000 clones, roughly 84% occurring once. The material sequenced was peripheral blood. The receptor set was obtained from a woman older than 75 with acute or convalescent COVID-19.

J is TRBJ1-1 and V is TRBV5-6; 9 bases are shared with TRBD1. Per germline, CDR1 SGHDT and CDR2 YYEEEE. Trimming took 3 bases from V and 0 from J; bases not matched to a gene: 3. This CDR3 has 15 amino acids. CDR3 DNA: TGTGCCAGCAGCTACGACAGGGGGATGAACACTGAAGCTTTCTTT. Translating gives CASSYDRGMNTEAFF.

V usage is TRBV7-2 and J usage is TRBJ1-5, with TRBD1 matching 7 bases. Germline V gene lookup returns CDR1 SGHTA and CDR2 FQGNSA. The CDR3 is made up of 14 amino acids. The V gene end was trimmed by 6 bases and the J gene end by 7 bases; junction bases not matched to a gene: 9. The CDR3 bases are TGTGCCAGCAGTATGGGACAGCCACGCCAGCCCCAGCATTTT. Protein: CASSMGQPRQPQHF.

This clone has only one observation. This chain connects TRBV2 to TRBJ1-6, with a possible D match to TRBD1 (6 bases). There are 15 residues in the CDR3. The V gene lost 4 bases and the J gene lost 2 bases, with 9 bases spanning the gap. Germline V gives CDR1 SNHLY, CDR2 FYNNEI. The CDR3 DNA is TGTGCCAGCAGTGCCCGGGACACCTATAATTCACCCCTCCACTTT. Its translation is CASSARDTYNSPLHF.

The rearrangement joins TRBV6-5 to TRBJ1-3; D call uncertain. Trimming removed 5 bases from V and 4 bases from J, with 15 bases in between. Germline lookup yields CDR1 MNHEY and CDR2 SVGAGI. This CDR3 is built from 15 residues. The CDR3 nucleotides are TGTGCCAGCAGTAACGAGGAGGTTAAAGGAAACACCATATATTTT. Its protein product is CASSNEEVKGNTIYF.

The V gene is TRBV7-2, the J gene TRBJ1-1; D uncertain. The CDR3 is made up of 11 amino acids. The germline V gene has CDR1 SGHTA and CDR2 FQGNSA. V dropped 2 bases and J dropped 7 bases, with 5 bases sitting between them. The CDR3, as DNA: TGTGCCAGCAGCTTACTCGTTGAAGCTTTCTTT. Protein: CASSLLVEAFF.

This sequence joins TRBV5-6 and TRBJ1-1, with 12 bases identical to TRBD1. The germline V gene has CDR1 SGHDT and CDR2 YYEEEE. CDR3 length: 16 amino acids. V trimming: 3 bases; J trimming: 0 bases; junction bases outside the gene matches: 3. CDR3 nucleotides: TGTGCCAGCAGCTCCGGGACAGGGGGCTTGAACACTGAAGCTTTCTTT. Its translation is CASSSGTGGLNTEAFF.

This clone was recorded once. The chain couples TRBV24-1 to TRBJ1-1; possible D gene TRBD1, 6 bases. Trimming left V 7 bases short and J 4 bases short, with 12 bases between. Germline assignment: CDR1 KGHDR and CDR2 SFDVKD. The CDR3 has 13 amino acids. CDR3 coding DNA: TGTGCCACCAGAGACAGGCTGGGCACTGAAGCTTTCTTT. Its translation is CATRDRLGTEAFF.

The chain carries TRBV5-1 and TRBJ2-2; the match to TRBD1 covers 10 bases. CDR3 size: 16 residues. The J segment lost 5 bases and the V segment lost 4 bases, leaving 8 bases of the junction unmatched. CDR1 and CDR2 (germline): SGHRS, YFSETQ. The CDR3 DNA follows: TGCGCCAGCAGCCGCAGACAGGGGGCTTGGACCGGGGAGCTGTTTTTT. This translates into CASSRRQGAWTGELFF.

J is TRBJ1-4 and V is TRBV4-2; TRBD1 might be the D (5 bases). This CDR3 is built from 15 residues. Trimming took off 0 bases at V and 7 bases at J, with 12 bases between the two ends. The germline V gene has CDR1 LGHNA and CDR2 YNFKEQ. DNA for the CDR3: TGTGCCAGCAGCCAAGATCAGGGTTTTAGTGAAAAACTGTTTTTT. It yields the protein CASSQDQGFSEKLFF.